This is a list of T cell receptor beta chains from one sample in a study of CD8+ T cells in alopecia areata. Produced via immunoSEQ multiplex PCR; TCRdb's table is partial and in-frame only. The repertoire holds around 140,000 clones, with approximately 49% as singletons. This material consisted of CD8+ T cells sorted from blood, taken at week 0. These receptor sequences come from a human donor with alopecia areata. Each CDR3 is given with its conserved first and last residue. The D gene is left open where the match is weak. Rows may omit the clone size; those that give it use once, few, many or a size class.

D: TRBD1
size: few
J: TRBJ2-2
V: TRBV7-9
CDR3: CASSFRPGQGVPGELFF
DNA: TGTGCCAGCAGCTTCAGACCGGGACAGGGGGTCCCCGGGGAGCTGTTTTTT

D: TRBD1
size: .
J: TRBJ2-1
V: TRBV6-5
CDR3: CASSYPTDRDDEQFF
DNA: TGTGCCAGCAGTTACCCCACTGACAGGGACGATGAGCAGTTCTTC

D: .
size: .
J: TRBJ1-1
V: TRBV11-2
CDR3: CASSLDQGGGTEAFF
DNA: TGTGCCAGCAGCTTAGATCAGGGAGGGGGCACTGAAGCTTTCTTT

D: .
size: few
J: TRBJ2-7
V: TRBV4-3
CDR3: CASSLEPETPYEQYF
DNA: TGCGCCAGCAGCCTTGAACCCGAAACCCCTTACGAGCAGTACTTC

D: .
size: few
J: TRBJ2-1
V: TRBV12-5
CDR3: CASGFVNPGNNEQFF
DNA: TGTGCTAGTGGTTTCGTTAATCCGGGAAACAATGAGCAGTTCTTC

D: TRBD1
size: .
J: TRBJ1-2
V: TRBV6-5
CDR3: CASSYSEGAGYGYTF
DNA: TGTGCCAGCAGTTACTCGGAGGGGGCGGGCTATGGCTACACCTTC

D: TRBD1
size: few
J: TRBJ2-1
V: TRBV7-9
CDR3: CASSPRTGAYNEQFF
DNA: TGTGCCAGCAGCCCACGGACAGGGGCCTACAATGAGCAGTTCTTC

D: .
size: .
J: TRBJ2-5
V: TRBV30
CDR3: CAWSIKGGQETQYF
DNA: TGTGCCTGGAGTATCAAGGGAGGCCAAGAGACCCAGTACTTC

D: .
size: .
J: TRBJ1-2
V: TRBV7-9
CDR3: CASSSLDGYTF
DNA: TGTGCCAGCAGCTCCCTCGATGGCTACACCTTC

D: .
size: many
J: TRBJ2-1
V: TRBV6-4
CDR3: CASSEGESSYNEQFF
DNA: TGTGCCAGCAGTGAGGGGGAGAGCTCCTACAATGAGCAGTTCTTC